This record covers a single T cell receptor (beta chain). Its antigen is unknown. Blood cells were analyzed directly, without culture or expansion. The sample is drawn from a study of neoadjuvant anti-PD-1 for oral cavity cancer. Whole-study context: Patients without progression received a fourth nivolumab dose around day 43, then surgical resection on days 50-56. Points from the study as a whole: PBMC Gini-index clonality exceeded responders' in non-responders post-nivolumab.

Assay used: immunoSEQ multiplex PCR; TCRdb lists only in-frame clones, some missing. The data contain 55,000 to 80,000 clones, over 70% of them singletons. CDR3 length equals 17 residues. The sequencing used PBMCs, collected before nivolumab (anti-PD-1) treatment. The receptor's source is a person between 35 and 79 years old with oral cavity squamous cell carcinoma. The J gene is TRBJ1-5, the V gene TRBV21-1; the listed D gene, TRBD1, was not tested against the DNA. TRBV21-1 is labeled a pseudogene. CDR3 DNA sequence: TGTGCCAGCAGCAAAAAGAGACAGGACGGCAGCAATCAGCCCCAGCATTTT. Translation: CASSKKRQDGSNQPQHF.